This T cell receptor beta chain was obtained from a study of blood T cell repertoires in COVID-19. Participants were placed into cohorts based on the clinical history they reported. V gave up 1 base and J gave up 3 bases; unmatched junction bases: 2. The length of the CDR3 is 15 residues. Per germline, CDR1 SGDLS and CDR2 YYNGEE. Produced via immunoSEQ multiplex PCR; TCRdb's table is partial and in-frame only. Of about 400,000 clones in the sample, nearly 90% are singletons; the top ten hold around 2%. This TCR derives from a woman aged 40 to 50 with acute COVID-19. The chain recombines TRBV9 with TRBJ2-5; 11 positions agree with TRBD1. The sequenced material came from PBMCs or T cells enriched from blood (not recorded which). The CDR3 is CASSVLGQGEETQYF. The CDR3, as DNA: TGTGCCAGCAGCGTACTGGGACAGGGGGAAGAGACCCAGTACTTC.